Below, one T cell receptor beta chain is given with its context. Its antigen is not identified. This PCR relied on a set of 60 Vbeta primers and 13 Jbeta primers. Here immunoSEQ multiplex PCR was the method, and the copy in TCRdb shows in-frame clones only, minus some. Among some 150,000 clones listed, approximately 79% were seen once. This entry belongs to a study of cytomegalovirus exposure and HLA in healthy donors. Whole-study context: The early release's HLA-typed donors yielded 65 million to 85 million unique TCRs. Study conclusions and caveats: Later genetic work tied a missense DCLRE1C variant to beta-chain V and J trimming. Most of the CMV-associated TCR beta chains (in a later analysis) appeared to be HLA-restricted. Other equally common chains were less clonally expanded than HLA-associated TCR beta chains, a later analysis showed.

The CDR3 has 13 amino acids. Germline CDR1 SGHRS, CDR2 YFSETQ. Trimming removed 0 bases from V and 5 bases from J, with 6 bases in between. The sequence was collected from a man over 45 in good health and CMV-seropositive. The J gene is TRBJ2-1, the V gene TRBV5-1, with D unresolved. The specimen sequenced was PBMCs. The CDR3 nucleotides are TGCGCCAGCAGCTTGGCCCCAAACAATGAGCAGTTCTTC. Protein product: CASSLAPNNEQFF.